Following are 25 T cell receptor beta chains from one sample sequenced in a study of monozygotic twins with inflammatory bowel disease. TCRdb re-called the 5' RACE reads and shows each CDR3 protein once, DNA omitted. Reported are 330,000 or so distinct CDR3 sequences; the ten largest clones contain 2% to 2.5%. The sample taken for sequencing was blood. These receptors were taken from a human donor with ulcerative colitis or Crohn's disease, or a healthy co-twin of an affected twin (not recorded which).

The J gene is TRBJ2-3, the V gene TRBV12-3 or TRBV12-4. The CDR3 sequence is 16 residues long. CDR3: CASSFRSVFSTDTQYF.

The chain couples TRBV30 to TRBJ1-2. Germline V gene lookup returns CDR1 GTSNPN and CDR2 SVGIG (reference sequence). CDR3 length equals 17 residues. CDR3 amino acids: CAWSVKMKKGANYGYTF.

The CDR3 sequence: CASSSWTGGPNYGYTF. This chain links TRBV6-5 with TRBJ1-2; TCRdb returns TRBD1, unconfirmable since there is no DNA. CDR1 and CDR2 from the germline V gene are MNHEY and SVGAGI. CDR3 length equals 16 residues.

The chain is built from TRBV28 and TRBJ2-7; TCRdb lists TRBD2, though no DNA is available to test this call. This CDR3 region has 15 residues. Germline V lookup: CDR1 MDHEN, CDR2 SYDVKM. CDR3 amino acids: CASGPTSARFDEQYF.

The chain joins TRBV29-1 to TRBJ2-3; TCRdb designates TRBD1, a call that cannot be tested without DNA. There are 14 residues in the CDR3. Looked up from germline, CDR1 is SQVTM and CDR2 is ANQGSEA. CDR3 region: CSVAGGSRENTQYF.

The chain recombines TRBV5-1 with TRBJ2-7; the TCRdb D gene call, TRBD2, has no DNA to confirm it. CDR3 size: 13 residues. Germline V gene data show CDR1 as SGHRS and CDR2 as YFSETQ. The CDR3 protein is CASSHGLNYEQYF.

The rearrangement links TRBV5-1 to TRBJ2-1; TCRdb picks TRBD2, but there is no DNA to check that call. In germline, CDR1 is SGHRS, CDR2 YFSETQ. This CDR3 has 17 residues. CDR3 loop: CASSFTAGGRTYNEQFF.

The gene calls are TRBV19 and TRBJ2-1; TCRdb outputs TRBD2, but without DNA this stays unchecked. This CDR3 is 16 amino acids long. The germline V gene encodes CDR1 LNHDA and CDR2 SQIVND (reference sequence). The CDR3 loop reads CASSRAGGFSYNEQFF.

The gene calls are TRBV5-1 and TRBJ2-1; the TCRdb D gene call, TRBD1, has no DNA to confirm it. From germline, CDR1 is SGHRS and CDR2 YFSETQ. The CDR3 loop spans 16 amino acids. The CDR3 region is CASSLGGQGSYNEQFF.

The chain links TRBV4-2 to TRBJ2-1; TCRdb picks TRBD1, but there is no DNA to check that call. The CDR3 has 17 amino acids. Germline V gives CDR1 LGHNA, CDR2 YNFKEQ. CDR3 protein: CASSQGLAGPINNEQFF.

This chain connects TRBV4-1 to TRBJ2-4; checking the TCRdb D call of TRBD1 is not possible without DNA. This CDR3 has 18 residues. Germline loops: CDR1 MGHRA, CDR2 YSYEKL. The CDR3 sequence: CASSQDPTGKLAKNIQYF.

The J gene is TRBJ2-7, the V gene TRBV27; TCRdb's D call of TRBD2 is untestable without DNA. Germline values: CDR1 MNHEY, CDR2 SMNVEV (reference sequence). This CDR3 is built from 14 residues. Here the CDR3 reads CASSLIAGSYEQYF.

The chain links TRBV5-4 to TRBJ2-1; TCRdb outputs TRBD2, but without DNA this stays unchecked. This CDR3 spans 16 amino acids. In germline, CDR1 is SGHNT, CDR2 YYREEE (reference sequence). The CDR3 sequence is CASSSGLAGSYNEQFF.

The chain's CDR3 is CASSLSPASYNEQFF. The chain recombines TRBV4-1 with TRBJ2-1. CDR3 length: 15 residues. Germline-derived CDR1 and CDR2 are MGHRA and YSYEKL.

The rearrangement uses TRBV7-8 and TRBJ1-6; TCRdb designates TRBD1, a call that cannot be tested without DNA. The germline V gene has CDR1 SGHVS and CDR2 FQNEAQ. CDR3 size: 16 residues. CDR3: CASSTPQGFGNSPLHF.

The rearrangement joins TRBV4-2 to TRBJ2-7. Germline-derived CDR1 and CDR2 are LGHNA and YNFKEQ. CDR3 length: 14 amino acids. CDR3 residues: CASSQDHSSYEQYF.

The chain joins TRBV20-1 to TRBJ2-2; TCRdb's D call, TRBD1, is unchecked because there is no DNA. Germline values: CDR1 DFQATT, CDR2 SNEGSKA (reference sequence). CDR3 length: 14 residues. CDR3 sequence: CSAKDRGKTGELFF.

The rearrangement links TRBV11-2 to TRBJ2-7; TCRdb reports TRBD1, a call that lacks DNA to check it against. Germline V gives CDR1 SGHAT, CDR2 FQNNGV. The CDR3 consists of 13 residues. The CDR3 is CASSWDSETEQYF.

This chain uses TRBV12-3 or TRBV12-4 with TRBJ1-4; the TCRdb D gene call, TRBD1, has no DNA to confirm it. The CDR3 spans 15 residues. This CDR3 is CASRRRRTGEEKLFF.

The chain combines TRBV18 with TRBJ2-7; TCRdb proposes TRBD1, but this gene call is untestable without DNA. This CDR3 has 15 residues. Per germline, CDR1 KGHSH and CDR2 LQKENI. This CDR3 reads CASSRVQGWDYEQYF. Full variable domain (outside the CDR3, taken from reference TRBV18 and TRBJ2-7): NAGVMQNPRHLVRRRGQEARLRCSPMKGHSHVYWYRQLPEEGLKFMVYLQKENIIDESGMPKERFSAEFPKEGPSILRIQQVVRGDSAAYFCASSRVQGWDYEQYFGPGTRLTVT.

CDR3 loop: CSVVLGVNEQFF. The V gene is TRBV29-1, the J gene TRBJ2-1; TCRdb indicates TRBD1, and absent DNA this call remains unverified. This CDR3 is 12 amino acids long. Germline CDR1 is SQVTM and CDR2 is ANQGSEA.

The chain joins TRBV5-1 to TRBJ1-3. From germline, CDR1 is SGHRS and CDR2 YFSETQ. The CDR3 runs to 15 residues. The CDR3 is CASSLVGSSGNTIYF.

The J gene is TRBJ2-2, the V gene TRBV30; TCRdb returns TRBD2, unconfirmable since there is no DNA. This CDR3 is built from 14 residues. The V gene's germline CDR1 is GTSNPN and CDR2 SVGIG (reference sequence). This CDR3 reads CDWSPSWRTGELCF.

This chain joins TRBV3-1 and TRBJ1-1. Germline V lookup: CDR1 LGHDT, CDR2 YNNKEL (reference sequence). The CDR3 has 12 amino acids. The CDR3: CASSQVNTEAFF.

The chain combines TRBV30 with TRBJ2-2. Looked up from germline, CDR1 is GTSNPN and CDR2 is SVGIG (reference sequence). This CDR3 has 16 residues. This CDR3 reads CAWSDKNPLNTGELFF.